These T cell receptor beta chains were read from a single sample in a study of metastatic and nonmetastatic thyroid tumors. TCRdb re-analyzed the PCR reads through MiXCR. Among about 21,000 clones listed, 22% were seen once. The sample taken for sequencing was adjacent normal tissue. These receptors were obtained from a female donor with papillary thyroid cancer or a benign thyroid nodule (not recorded which). Some clones in this sample may be carry-over from other donors' samples. The CDR3 runs from the conserved cysteine through the conserved F or W. D genes are given only for firm matches. Rows may omit the clone size; those that give it use once, few, many or a size class.

few TRBJ2-1 TRBD2 TRBV15 CATSGTSGRALNEQFF TGTGCCACCAGCGGTACTAGCGGGAGGGCCTTGAATGAGCAGTTCTTC
- TRBJ2-2 TRBD2 TRBV18 CASSPLAGGPNAAELFF TGTGCCAGCTCACCACTCGCGGGAGGGCCGAACGCCGCGGAGCTGTTTTTT
few TRBJ2-3 - TRBV28 CASMSGGEADTQYF TGTGCCAGCATGTCCGGGGGAGAGGCAGATACGCAGTATTTT
few TRBJ1-2 - TRBV2 CASSWGQGLNYGYTF TGTGCCAGCAGTTGGGGGCAGGGTCTTAACTATGGCTACACCTTC
few TRBJ2-7 TRBD2 TRBV10-3 CAISDGPAGEYYEQYF TGTGCCATCAGTGATGGTCCGGCGGGGGAGTACTACGAGCAGTACTTC
many TRBJ2-5 - TRBV4-1 CASSQDPQMEGAQYF TGCGCCAGCAGCCAAGATCCCCAGATGGAGGGGGCCCAGTACTTC
- TRBJ2-7 - TRBV6-1 CASSVADGIYEQYF TGTGCCAGCAGTGTCGCGGACGGGATTTACGAGCAGTACTTC
few TRBJ1-1 - TRBV12-3/TRBV12-4 CASSLLGVNTEAFF TGTGCCAGCAGTTTACTAGGGGTGAACACTGAAGCTTTCTTT
- TRBJ1-1 - TRBV28 CASSLTQTEAEAFF TGTGCCAGCAGTTTAACTCAGACAGAGGCTGAAGCTTTCTTT
medium-sized TRBJ1-4 TRBD1 TRBV6-2/TRBV6-3 CASKSGTGGEKLFF TGTGCCAGCAAATCGGGGACAGGGGGTGAAAAACTGTTTTTT
- TRBJ2-7 TRBD2 TRBV4-2 CASSQEIAGGSYEQYF TGTGCCAGCAGCCAGGAGATAGCGGGGGGCTCCTACGAGCAGTACTTC
few TRBJ1-2 - TRBV28 CASSSGTPTGKYGYTF TGTGCCAGCAGTAGCGGGACTCCGACAGGAAAGTATGGCTACACCTTC
- TRBJ2-1 TRBD1 TRBV6-1 CASRQGQGAGPVQFF TGTGCCAGCAGACAGGGACAGGGGGCTGGTCCCGTGCAGTTCTTC
few TRBJ2-7 - TRBV6-5 CASSSKMGYEQYF TGTGCCAGCAGTTCAAAAATGGGCTACGAGCAGTACTTC
- TRBJ2-7 - TRBV4-3 CASSPRGSGEQYF TGCGCCAGCAGCCCCCGTGGGTCTGGTGAGCAGTACTTC
few TRBJ2-7 TRBD1 TRBV28 CASSSGTGFIVHVYEQYF TGTGCCAGCAGTTCCGGGACAGGGTTTATTGTGCATGTCTACGAGCAGTACTTC
many TRBJ2-7 - TRBV6-1 CASSNTGGSYEQYF TGTGCCAGCAGTAACACTGGGGGGTCCTACGAGCAGTACTTC
- TRBJ1-6 - TRBV20-1 CSAYLTGDNSPLHF TGCAGTGCTTATCTGACAGGCGACAATTCACCCCTCCACTTT
medium-sized TRBJ2-7 TRBD2 TRBV28 CASSLASGAQYEQYF TGTGCCAGCAGTTTGGCTAGCGGAGCGCAATACGAGCAGTACTTC
- TRBJ2-7 - TRBV19 CASSITGGLSYEQYF TGTGCCAGTAGTATCACTGGGGGGTTGTCCTACGAGCAGTACTTC
medium-sized TRBJ2-1 - TRBV19 CASSISGLTLNEQFF TGTGCCAGTAGTATTTCGGGACTGACGTTAAATGAGCAGTTCTTC
- TRBJ2-3 TRBD1 TRBV4-1 CASSQDPGGNPDTQYF TGCGCCAGCAGCCAAGACCCAGGGGGCAACCCAGATACGCAGTATTTT
- TRBJ1-5 - TRBV13 CASSFGGDLSNQPQHF TGTGCCAGCAGCTTCGGGGGGGACCTCAGCAATCAGCCCCAGCATTTT
medium-sized TRBJ1-6 - TRBV20-1 CSARPFLGSAGSPLHF TGCAGTGCCAGACCATTTTTGGGCTCCGCCGGTTCACCCCTCCACTTT
- TRBJ2-6 - TRBV7-9 CASSLAGANVLTF TGTGCCAGCAGCTTAGCTGGGGCCAACGTCCTGACTTTC
- TRBJ2-7 TRBD1 TRBV28 CASSRLGQGSYEQYF TGTGCCAGCAGCAGGCTGGGACAGGGATCCTACGAGCAGTACTTC
many TRBJ2-5 - TRBV7-2 CASSLAGIRETQYF TGTGCCAGCAGCTTAGCCGGGATTCGGGAGACCCAGTACTTC
medium-sized TRBJ1-3 - TRBV12-3/TRBV12-4 CASSPDSNTIYF TGTGCCAGCAGTCCGGACAGTAACACCATATATTTT
many TRBJ1-1 - TRBV9 CASGGLNTEAFF TGTGCCAGCGGGGGACTGAACACTGAAGCTTTCTTT